This entry features one T cell receptor (beta chain) sequence. Its antigen is currently unknown. The junction had 5 bases not matched to a gene; V was cut back by 1 base and J by 3 bases. Per germline, CDR1 SGHRS and CDR2 YFSETQ. This CDR3 has 16 residues. The source of the sample is a study of blood T cells in healthy people across ages. Study background: Capture by template switching was about one barcoded beta molecule per two T cells. Findings of the study overall: The CMV status of each donor remained undetermined, and this could have confounded shifts in expanded clonotypes.

Each donor had around 11 milliliters of peripheral blood drawn. A second PCR, run for about 7 to 12 cycles, used a sample-barcoded 5' primer plus a J-beta primer mix. TCRdb processed the 5' RACE reads anew with MiXCR; each CDR3 protein has one entry. This sample has 1.5 million to 2 million distinct CDR3 sequences, with about 30% found just once. Material: blood. This chain uses TRBV5-1 with TRBJ2-2; 8 bases fit TRBD2. This sequence was found in a woman in her twenties or thirties in good health. CDR3 in amino acids: CASSLIPGLDTGELFF. In DNA, the CDR3 is TGCGCCAGCAGCTTGATCCCGGGACTAGACACCGGGGAGCTGTTTTTT.